Listed below are T cell receptor beta chains from one sample, sequenced in a study of shared clonotypes between healthy human individuals. Data came from immunoSEQ multiplex PCR; TCRdb stores just in-frame clones and leaves some out. The table shows fewer than 400,000 clones, with 74% occurring only once. Sequencing was carried out using memory CD4+ T cells sorted from blood. The receptors were gathered from a man aged 30-40 years in good health. CDR3s include the opening cysteine and the closing phenylalanine or tryptophan. Fields, in order: D gene, V gene, clone size, J gene, CDR3 protein, CDR3 DNA. The D gene is left open where the match is weak. Expanded clones are given a class, and other clones once, few, many or no size at all.

NA	TRBV5-1	NA	TRBJ1-4	CASSLSGEKLFF	TGCGCCAGCAGCTTAAGTGGTGAAAAACTGTTTTTT
NA	TRBV9	NA	TRBJ1-1	CASSVRDLWTEAFF	TGTGCCAGCAGCGTCCGGGACCTATGGACTGAAGCTTTCTTT
NA	TRBV28	NA	TRBJ2-2	CASSPPRSNTGELFF	TGTGCCAGCAGTCCTCCGCGGTCGAACACCGGGGAGCTGTTTTTT
NA	TRBV5-4	few	TRBJ2-2	CASSLDSRDTGELFF	TGTGCCAGCAGCTTGGATTCGAGGGACACCGGGGAGCTGTTTTTT
TRBD1	TRBV7-7	NA	TRBJ2-5	CASSSGQGTQETQYF	TGTGCTAGCAGCTCGGGACAGGGTACCCAAGAGACCCAGTACTTC
TRBD1	TRBV5-6	NA	TRBJ1-2	CASRPTGLDGYTF	TGTGCCAGCAGACCGACAGGGTTAGATGGCTACACCTTC
NA	TRBV4-3	NA	TRBJ2-3	CASSQDPPGRVSVTDTQYF	TGCGCCAGCAGCCAAGATCCCCCGGGTAGAGTAAGTGTCACAGATACGCAGTATTTT
NA	TRBV5-8	NA	TRBJ1-5	CASSLLKGLQPQHF	TGTGCCAGCAGCTTGTTAAAGGGACTTCAGCCCCAGCATTTT
NA	TRBV11-2	NA	TRBJ2-3	CASSLDRGNSDTQYF	TGTGCCAGCAGCTTAGATCGGGGGAACTCAGATACGCAGTATTTT
NA	TRBV5-1	NA	TRBJ1-1	CASSLDPGTEAFF	TGCGCCAGCAGCTTGGACCCGGGAACTGAAGCTTTCTTT
NA	TRBV5-1	NA	TRBJ2-2	CASEPGHTYTGELFF	TGCGCCAGCGAACCGGGGCACACCTACACCGGGGAGCTGTTTTTT
NA	TRBV29-1	NA	TRBJ2-2	CSVGAGPNTGELFF	TGCAGCGTTGGGGCGGGACCGAACACCGGGGAGCTGTTTTTT